Described below is a single T cell receptor (beta chain) sequence and its context. Using immunoSEQ multiplex PCR, the repertoire was profiled, and TCRdb retains in-frame clones only, with some absent. The table includes 220,000 or so clones, under 90% detected once. This entry comes from a study of blood T cell repertoires in COVID-19. Trimming stripped 6 bases from V and 3 bases from J, with 12 bases between. The CDR3 has 13 amino acids. From germline, CDR1 is LNHDA and CDR2 SQIVND (reference sequence). The V call is TRBV19, the J call TRBJ2-7; perhaps TRBD2 as D (6 bases). This clonotype originated in a woman between 55 and 75 years old who had recovered from COVID-19. The sample taken for sequencing was peripheral blood. The CDR3 DNA reads as TGTGCCAGTAGCACCCCCGGGGGCTACGAGCAGTACTTC. It codes for CASSTPGGYEQYF.